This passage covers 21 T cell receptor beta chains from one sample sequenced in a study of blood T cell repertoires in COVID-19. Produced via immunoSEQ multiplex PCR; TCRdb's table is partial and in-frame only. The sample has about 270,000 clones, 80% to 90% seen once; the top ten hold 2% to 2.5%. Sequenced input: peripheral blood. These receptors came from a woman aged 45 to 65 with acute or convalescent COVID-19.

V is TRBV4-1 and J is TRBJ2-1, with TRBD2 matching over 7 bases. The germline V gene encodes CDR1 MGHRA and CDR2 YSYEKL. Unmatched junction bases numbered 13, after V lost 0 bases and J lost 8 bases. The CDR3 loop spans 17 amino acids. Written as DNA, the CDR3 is TGCGCCAGCAGCCAAGATGGTGGGGGAGGGCCTCTAGATGAGCAGTTCTTC. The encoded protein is CASSQDGGGGPLDEQFF.

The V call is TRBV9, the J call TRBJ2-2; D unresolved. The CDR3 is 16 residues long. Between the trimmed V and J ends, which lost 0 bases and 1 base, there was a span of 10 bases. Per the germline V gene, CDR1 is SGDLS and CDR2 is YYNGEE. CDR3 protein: CASSVANSVNTGELFF. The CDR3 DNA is TGTGCCAGCAGCGTAGCTAACTCGGTGAACACCGGGGAGCTGTTTTTT. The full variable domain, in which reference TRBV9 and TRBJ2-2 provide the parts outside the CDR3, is DSGVTQTPKHLITATGQRVTLRCSPRSGDLSVYWYQQSLDQGLQFLIQYYNGEERAKGNILERFSAQQFPDLHSELNLSSLELGDSALYFCASSVANSVNTGELFFGEGSRLTVL.

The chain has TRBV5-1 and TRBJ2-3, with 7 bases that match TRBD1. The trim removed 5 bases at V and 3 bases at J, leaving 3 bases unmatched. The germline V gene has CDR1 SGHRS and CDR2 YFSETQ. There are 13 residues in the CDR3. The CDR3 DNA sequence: TGCGCCAGCAGACCGACAGGGACAGATACGCAGTATTTT. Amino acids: CASRPTGTDTQYF.

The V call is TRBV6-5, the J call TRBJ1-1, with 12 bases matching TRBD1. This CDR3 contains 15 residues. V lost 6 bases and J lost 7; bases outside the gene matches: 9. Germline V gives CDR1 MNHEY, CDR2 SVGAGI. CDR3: CASRRGDRGRNEAFF. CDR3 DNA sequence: TGTGCCAGCAGACGCGGGGACAGGGGGCGGAATGAAGCTTTCTTT.

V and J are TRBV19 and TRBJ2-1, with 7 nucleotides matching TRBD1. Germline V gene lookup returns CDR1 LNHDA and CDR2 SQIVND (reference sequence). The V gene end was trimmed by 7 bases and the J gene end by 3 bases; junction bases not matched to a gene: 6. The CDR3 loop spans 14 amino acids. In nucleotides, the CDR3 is TGTGCCAGTACCCCGGGACAGCTCTACAATGAGCAGTTCTTC. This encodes CASTPGQLYNEQFF.

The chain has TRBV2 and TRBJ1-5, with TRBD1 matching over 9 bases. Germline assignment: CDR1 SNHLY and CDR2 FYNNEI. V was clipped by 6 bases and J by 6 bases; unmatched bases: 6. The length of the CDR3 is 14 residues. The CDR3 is CASSRDRVSQPQHF. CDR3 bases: TGTGCCAGCAGCCGGGACAGGGTATCTCAGCCCCAGCATTTT.

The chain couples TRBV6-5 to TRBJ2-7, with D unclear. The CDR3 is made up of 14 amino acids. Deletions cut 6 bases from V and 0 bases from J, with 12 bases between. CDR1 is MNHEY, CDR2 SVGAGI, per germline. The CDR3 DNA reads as TGTGCCAGCAGCCAGGCTACCAGCTCCTACGAGCAGTACTTC. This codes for CASSQATSSYEQYF.

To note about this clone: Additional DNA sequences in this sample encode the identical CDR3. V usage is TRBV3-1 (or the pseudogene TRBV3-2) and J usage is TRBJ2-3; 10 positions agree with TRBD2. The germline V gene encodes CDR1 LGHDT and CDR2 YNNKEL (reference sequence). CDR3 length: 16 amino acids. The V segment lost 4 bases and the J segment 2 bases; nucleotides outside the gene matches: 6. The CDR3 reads CASSPRTSGPTDTQYF. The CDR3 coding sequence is TGTGCCAGCAGCCCCAGGACTAGCGGCCCCACAGATACGCAGTATTTT.

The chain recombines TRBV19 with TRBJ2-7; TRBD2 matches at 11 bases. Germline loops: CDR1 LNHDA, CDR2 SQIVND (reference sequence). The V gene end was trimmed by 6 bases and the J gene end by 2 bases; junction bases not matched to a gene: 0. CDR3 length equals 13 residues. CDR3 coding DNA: TGTGCCAGTAGGGGACTAGCGGCCTACGAGCAGTACTTC. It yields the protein CASRGLAAYEQYF.

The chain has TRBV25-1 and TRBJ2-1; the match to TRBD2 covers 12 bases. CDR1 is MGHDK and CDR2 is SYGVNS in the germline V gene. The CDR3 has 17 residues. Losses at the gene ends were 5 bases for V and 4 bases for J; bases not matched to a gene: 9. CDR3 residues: CASSQFSGTSGYNEQFF. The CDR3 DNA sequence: TGTGCCAGCAGTCAATTTTCCGGGACTAGCGGGTACAATGAGCAGTTCTTC.

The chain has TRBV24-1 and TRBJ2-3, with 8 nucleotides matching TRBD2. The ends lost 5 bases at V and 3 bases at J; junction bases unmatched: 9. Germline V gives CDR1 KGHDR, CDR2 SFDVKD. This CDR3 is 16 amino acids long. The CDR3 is CATSGASGSGTDTQYF. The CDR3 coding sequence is TGTGCCACCAGTGGGGCCAGCGGGAGCGGAACAGATACGCAGTATTTT.

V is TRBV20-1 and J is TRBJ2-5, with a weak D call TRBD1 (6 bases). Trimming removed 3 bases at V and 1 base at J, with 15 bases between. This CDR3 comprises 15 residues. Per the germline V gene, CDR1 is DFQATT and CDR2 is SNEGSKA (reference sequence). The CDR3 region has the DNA TGCAGTGCTAGTAAAGGGGGTATGCTCCAAGAGACCCAGTACTTC. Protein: CSASKGGMLQETQYF.

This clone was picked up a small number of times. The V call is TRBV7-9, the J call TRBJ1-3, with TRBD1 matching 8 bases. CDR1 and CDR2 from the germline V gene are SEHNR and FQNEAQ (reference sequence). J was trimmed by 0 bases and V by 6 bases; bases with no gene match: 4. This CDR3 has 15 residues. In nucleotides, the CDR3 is TGTGCCAGCAGAGGGACAGGCAGCTCTGGAAACACCATATATTTT. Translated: CASRGTGSSGNTIYF.

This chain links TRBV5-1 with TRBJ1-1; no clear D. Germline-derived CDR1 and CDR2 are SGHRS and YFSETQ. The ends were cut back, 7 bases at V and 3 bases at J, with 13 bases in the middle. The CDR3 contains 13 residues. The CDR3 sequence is CASANLGDTEAFF. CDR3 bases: TGCGCCAGCGCGAACCTGGGAGACACTGAAGCTTTCTTT.

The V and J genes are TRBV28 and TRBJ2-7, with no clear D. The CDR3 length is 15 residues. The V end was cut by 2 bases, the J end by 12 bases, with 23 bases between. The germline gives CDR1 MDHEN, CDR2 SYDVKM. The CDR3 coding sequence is TGTGCCAGCAGTTTAACATCCCCTACGACGCCGGGTGGGTACTTC. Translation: CASSLTSPTTPGGYF. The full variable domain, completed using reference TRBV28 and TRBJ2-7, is DVKVTQSSRYLVKRTGEKVFLECVQDMDHENMFWYRQDPGLGLRLIYFSYDVKMKEKGDIPEGYSVSREKKERFSLILESASTNQTSMYLCASSLTSPTTPGGYFGPGTRLTVT.

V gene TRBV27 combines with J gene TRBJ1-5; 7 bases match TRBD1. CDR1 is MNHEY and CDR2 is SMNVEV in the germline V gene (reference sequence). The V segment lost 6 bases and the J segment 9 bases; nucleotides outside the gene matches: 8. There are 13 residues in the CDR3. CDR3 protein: CASSPTTGLPQHF. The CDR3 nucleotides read TGTGCCAGCAGCCCGACGACAGGGCTGCCCCAGCATTTT.

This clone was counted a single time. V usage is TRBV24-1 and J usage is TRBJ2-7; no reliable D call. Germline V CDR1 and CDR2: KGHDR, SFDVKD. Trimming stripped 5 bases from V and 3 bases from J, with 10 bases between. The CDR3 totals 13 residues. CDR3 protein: CATSGAGYYEQYF. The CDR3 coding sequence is TGTGCCACCAGTGGGGCCGGTTACTACGAGCAGTACTTC.

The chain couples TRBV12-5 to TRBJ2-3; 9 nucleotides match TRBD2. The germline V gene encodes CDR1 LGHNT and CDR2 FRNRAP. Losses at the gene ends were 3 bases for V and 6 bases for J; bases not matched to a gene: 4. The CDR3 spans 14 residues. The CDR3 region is CASGFSGSLDTQYF. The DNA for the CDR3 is TGTGCTAGTGGTTTTAGCGGGAGTCTGGATACGCAGTATTTT.

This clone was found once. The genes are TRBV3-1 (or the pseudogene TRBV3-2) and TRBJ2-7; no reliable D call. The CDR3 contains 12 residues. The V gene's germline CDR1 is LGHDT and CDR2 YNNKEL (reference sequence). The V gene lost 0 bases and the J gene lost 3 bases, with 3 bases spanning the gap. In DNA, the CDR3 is TGTGCCAGCAGCCAAGAGAGCTACGAGCAGTACTTC. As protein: CASSQESYEQYF.

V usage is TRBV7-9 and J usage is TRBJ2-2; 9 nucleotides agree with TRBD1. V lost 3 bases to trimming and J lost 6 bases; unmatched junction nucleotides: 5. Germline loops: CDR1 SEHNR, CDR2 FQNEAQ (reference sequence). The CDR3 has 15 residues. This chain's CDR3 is CASSFGQGRAGELFF. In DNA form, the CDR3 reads TGTGCCAGCAGCTTTGGACAGGGGCGTGCCGGGGAGCTGTTTTTT.

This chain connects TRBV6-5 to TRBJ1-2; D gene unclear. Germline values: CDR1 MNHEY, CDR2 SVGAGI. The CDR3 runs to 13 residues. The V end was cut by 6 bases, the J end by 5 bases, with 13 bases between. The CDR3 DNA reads TGTGCCAGCAGAGAGACAAGAGGGTATGGCTACACCTTC. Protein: CASRETRGYGYTF.